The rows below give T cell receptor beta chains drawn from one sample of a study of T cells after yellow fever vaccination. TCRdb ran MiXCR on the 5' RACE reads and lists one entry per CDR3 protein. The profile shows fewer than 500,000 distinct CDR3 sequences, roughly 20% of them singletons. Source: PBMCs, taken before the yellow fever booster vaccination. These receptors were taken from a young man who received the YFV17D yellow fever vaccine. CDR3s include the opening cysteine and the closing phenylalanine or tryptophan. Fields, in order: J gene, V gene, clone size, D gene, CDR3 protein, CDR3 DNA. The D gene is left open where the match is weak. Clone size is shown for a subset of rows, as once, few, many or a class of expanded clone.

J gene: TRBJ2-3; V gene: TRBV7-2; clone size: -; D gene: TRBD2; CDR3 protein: CASLDPGRDTQYF; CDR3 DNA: TGTGCCAGCCTTGACCCCGGGAGGGATACGCAGTATTTT
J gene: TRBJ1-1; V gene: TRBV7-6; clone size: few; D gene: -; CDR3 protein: CASSHPIDGYEAFF; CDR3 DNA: TGTGCCAGCAGCCATCCGATCGACGGGTATGAAGCTTTCTTT
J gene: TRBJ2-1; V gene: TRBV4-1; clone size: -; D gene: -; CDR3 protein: CASSQGRLVFNEQFF; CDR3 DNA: TGCGCCAGCAGCCAAGGAAGACTAGTTTTCAATGAGCAGTTCTTC
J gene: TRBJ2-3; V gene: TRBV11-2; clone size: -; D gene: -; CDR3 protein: CASSYQWGRGDTQYF; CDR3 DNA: TGTGCCAGCAGCTATCAATGGGGTCGGGGAGATACGCAGTATTTT
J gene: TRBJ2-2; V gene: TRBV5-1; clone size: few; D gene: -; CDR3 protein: CASSLRNRTNTGELFF; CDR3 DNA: TGCGCCAGCAGCTTGAGGAACAGGACGAACACCGGGGAGCTGTTTTTT
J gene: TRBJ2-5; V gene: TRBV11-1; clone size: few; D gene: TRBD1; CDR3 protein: CASSFHRGETQYF; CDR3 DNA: TGTGCCAGCAGCTTCCACAGGGGTGAGACCCAGTACTTC
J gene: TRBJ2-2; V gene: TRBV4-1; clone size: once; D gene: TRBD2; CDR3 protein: CASSRGTSVHTGELFF; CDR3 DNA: TGCGCCAGCAGCCGGGGGACTAGCGTACACACCGGGGAGCTGTTTTTT
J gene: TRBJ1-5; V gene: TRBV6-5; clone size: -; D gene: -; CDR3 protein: CASSYGRGNQPQHF; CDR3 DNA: TGTGCCAGCAGTTACGGCAGAGGCAATCAGCCCCAGCATTTT
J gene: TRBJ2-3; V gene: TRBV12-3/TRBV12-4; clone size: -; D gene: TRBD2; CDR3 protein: CASSKWTSGGLTDTQYF; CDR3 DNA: TGTGCCAGCAGTAAATGGACTAGCGGGGGATTAACGGATACGCAGTATTTT
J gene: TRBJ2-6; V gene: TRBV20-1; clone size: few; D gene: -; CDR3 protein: CSANSPGRAGANVLTF; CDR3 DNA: TGCAGTGCTAACTCCCCGGGCAGGGCCGGGGCCAACGTCCTGACTTTC
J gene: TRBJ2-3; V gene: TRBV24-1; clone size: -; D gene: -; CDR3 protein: CATSDPGDSTDTQYF; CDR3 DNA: TGTGCCACCAGTGATCCCGGCGACAGCACAGATACGCAGTATTTT
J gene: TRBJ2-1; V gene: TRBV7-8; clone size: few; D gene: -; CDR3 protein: CASVEQGNEQFF; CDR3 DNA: TGTGCCAGCGTCGAGCAAGGCAATGAGCAGTTCTTC
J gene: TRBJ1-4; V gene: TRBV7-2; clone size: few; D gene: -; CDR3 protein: CASSSNRGVWEKLFF; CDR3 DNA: TGTGCCAGCAGCTCGAACCGGGGGGTATGGGAAAAACTGTTTTTT
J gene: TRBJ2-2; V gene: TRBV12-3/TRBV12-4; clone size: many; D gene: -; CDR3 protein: CASSSGTQNTGELFF; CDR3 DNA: TGTGCCAGCAGTTCCGGGACACAAAACACCGGGGAGCTGTTTTTT
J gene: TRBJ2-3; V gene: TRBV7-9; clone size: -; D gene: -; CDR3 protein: CASSPRSSSTDTQYF; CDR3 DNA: TGTGCCAGCAGCCCAAGGTCCTCTAGCACAGATACGCAGTATTTT
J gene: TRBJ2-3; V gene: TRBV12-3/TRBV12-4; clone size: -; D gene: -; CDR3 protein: CASSLTGRGADTQYF; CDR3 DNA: TGTGCCAGCAGTTTAACCGGCAGGGGGGCAGATACGCAGTATTTT
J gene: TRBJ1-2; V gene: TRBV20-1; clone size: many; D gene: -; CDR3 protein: CSAPPAANYGYTF; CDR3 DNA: TGCAGTGCCCCACCGGCCGCTAACTATGGCTACACCTTC
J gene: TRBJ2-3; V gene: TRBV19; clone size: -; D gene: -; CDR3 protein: CASSIDPESPSTDTQYF; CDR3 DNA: TGTGCCAGTAGTATAGATCCGGAATCTCCTAGCACAGATACGCAGTATTTT
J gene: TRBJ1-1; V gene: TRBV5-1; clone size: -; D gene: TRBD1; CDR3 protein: CASSLPGTGSAFF; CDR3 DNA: TGCGCCAGCAGCTTACCCGGGACAGGTTCTGCTTTCTTT
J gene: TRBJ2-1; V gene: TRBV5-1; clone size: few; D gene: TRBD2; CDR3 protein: CASSFASGTSGGAGNEQFF; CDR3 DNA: TGCGCCAGCAGCTTTGCCTCCGGGACTAGCGGGGGGGCCGGGAATGAGCAGTTCTTC
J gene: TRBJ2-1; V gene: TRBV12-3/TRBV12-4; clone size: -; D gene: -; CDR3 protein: CASTWASRNEQFF; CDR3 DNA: TGTGCCAGCACCTGGGCCAGTAGAAATGAGCAGTTCTTC
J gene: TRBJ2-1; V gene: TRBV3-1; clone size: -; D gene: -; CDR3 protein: CASSQESGVWGDPYNEQFF; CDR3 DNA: TGTGCCAGCAGCCAAGAAAGTGGGGTCTGGGGGGACCCCTACAATGAGCAGTTCTTC
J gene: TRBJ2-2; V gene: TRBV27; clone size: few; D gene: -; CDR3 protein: CASSFWNTGELFF; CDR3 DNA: TGTGCCAGCAGTTTTTGGAACACCGGGGAGCTGTTTTTT
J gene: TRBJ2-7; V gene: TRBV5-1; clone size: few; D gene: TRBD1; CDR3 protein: CASKGAGQASYEQYF; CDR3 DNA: TGCGCCAGCAAGGGGGCGGGACAGGCATCCTACGAGCAGTACTTC
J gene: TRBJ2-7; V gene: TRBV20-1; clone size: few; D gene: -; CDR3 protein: CSARGGSKSYEQYF; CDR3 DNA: TGCAGTGCTAGAGGCGGCTCAAAAAGCTACGAGCAGTACTTC
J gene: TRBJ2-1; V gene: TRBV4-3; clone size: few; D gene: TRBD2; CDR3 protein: CASSQDPSGVWYNEQFF; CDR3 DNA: TGCGCCAGCAGCCAAGATCCTAGCGGGGTGTGGTACAATGAGCAGTTCTTC
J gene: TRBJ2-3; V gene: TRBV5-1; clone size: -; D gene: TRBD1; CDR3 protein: CASMGTGSTDTQYF; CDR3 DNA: TGCGCCAGCATGGGGACAGGGAGCACAGATACGCAGTATTTT
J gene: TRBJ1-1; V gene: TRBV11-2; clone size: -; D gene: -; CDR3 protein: CASSLGTGTENTEAFF; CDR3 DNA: TGTGCCAGCAGCTTAGGGACCGGGACGGAAAACACTGAAGCTTTCTTT
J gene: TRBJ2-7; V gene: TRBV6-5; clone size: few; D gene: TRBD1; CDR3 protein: CASSWAGQGAYEQYF; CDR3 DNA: TGTGCCAGCAGTTGGGCGGGACAGGGGGCCTACGAGCAGTACTTC
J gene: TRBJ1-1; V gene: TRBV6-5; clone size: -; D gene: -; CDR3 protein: CASSSWRGGYTEAFF; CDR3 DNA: TGTGCCAGCAGTTCTTGGAGGGGGGGATACACTGAAGCTTTCTTT
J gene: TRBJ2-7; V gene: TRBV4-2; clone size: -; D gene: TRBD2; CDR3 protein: CASSQGGTRTYEQYF; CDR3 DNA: TGTGCCAGCAGCCAGGGCGGGACTAGAACATACGAGCAGTACTTC